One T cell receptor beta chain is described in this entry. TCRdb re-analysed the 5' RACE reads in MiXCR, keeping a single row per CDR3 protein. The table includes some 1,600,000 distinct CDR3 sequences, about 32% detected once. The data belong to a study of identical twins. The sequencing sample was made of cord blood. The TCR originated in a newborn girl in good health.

Here the CDR3 DNA reads TGTGCCAGCAGTGACGACAGGGTTAGGACGGGAGATACGCAGTATTTT. This codes for CASSDDRVRTGDTQYF. The chain carries TRBV27 and TRBJ2-3; 7 bases map to TRBD1. V was pared by 5 bases and J by 5 bases, with 13 bases of the junction left unmatched. CDR1 MNHEY and CDR2 SMNVEV come from the germline V gene (reference sequence). The CDR3 totals 16 residues.